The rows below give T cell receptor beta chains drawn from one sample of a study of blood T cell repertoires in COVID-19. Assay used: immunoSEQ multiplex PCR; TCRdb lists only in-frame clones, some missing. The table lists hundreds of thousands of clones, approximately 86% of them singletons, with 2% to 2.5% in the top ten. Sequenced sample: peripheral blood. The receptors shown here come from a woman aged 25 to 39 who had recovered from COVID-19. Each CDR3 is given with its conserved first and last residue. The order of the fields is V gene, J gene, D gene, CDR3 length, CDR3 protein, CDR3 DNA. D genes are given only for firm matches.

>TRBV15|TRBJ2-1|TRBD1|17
CATSPGWGTGSYNEQFF
TGTGCCACCAGCCCCGGGTGGGGGACAGGGTCCTACAATGAGCAGTTCTTC
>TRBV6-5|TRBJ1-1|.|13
CASSYARGTEAFF
TGTGCCAGCAGTTACGCTCGGGGGACTGAAGCTTTCTTT
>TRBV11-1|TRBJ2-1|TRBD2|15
CASSLTSGSGNEQFF
TGTGCCAGCAGCTTGACTAGCGGGAGTGGTAATGAGCAGTTCTTC
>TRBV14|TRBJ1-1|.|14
CASRPSLTATEAFF
TGTGCCAGCAGGCCCTCCCTGACTGCCACTGAAGCTTTCTTT
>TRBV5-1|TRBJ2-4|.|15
CASSLEGGAKNIQYF
TGCGCCAGCAGCTTGGAAGGGGGAGCCAAAAACATTCAGTACTTC
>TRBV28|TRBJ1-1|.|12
CASSLEAGEAFF
TGTGCCAGCAGTTTGGAGGCGGGTGAAGCTTTCTTT
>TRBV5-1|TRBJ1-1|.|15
CASSPGLSLNTEAFF
TGCGCCAGCAGCCCCGGTCTGAGCTTGAACACTGAAGCTTTCTTT
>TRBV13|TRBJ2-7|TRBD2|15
CASSSGGAQALEQYF
TGTGCCAGCAGCTCGGGGGGGGCCCAGGCTTTAGAGCAGTACTTC
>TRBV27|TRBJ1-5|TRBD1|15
CASSRTTGLNQPQHF
TGTGCCAGCAGCCGCACGACAGGGCTCAATCAGCCCCAGCATTTT
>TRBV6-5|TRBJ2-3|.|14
CASSYRQAIDTQYF
TGTGCCAGCAGTTACAGGCAAGCGATAGATACGCAGTATTTT
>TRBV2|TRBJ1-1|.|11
CASSENRQAFF
TGTGCCAGCAGTGAGAACAGGCAAGCTTTCTTT
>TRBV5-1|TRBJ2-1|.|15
CASSTPGLGNNEQFF
TGCGCCAGCAGCACCCCGGGACTGGGGAACAATGAGCAGTTCTTC
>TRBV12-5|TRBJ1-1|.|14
CASGLEPGDTEAFF
TGTGCTAGTGGTTTGGAACCAGGGGACACTGAAGCTTTCTTT
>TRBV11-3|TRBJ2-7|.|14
CASSPRSGDYEQYF
TGTGCCAGCAGCCCTCGTTCGGGGGACTACGAGCAGTACTTC